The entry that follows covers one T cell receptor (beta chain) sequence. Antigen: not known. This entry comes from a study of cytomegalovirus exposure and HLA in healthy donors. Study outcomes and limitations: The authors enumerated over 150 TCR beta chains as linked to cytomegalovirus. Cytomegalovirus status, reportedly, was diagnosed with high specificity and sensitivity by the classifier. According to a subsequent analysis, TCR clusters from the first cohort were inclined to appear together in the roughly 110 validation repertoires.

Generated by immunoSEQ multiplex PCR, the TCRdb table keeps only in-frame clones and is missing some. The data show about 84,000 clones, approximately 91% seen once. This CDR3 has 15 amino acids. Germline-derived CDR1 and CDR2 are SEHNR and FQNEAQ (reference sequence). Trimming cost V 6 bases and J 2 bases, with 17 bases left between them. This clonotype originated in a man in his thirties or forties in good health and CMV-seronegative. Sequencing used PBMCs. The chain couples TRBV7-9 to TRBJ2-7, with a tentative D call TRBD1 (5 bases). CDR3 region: CASRLTDSSPYEQYF. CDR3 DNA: TGTGCCAGCAGGTTAACCGACAGTTCCCCCTACGAGCAGTACTTC.